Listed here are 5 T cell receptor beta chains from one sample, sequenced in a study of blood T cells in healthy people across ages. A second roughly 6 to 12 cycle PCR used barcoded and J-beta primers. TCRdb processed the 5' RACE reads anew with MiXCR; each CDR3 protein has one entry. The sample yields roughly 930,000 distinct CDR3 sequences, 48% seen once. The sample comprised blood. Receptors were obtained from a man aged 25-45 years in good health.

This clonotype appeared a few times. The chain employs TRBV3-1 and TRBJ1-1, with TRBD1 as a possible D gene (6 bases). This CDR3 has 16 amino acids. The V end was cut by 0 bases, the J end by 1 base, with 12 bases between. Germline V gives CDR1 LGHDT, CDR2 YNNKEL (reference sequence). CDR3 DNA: TGTGCCAGCAGCCAAGACCGAGGGGGTTGGAACACTGAAGCTTTCTTT. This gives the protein CASSQDRGGWNTEAFF.

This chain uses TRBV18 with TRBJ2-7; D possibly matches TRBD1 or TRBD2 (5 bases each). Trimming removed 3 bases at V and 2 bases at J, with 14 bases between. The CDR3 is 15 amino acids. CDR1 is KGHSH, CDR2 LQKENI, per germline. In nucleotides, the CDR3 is TGTGCCAGCTCACCCGGGACGGTGGGGCCCTACGAGCAGTACTTC. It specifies CASSPGTVGPYEQYF.

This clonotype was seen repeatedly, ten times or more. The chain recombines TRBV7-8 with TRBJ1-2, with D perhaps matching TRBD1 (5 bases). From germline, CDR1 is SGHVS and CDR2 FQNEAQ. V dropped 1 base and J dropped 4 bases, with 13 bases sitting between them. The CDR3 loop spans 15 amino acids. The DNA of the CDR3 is TGTGCCAGCAGCTTAGGGGGCCTCGGACGCTATGGCTACACCTTC. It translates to CASSLGGLGRYGYTF.

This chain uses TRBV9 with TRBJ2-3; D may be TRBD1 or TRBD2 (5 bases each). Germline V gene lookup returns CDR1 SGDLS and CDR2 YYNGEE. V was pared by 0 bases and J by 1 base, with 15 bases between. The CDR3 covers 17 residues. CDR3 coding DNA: TGTGCCAGCAGCGTAGTAGGGACGGTGGTGGGCACAGATACGCAGTATTTT. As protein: CASSVVGTVVGTDTQYF.

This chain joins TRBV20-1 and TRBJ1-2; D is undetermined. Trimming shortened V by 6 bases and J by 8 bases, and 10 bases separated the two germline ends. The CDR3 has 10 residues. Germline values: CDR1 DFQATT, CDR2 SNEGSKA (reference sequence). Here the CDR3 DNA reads TGCAGTGCGGAGGTGGGGGGCTACACCTTC. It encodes CSAEVGGYTF.